This T cell receptor beta chain was recorded in a study of T cell responses to AZD1222 COVID-19 vaccine. Assay used: immunoSEQ multiplex PCR; TCRdb lists only in-frame clones, some missing. The data show 150,000 or so clones, about 87% seen once. V shed 5 bases and J 6 bases; nucleotides not matched to a gene: 0. CDR3 length: 11 residues. The germline V gene has CDR1 MDHEN and CDR2 SYDVKM. Broader study findings: Vaccine-associated CD4 TCRs ranged over spike, dominating at 160-218 and 743-854.

This clone appeared a single time. The antigen is undetermined. This chain uses TRBV28 with TRBJ1-2; TRBD1 aligns across 7 bases. This sample comprised peripheral blood, obtained on day 0 of AZD1222 vaccination. The TCR was taken from an adult in good health. This CDR3 reads CASSGTDGYTF. As DNA, the CDR3 is TGTGCCAGCAGTGGGACAGATGGCTACACCTTC.